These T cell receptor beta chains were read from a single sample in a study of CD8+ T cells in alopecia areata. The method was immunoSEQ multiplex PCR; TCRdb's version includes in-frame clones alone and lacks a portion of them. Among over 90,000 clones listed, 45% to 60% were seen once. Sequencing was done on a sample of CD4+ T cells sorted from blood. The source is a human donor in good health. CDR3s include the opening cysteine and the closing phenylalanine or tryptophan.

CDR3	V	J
CASSQAGGDSMYF	TRBV4-2	TRBJ2-5
CASSLSGGDSPLHF	TRBV5-6	TRBJ1-6
CASSQNRGYGANVLTF	TRBV14	TRBJ2-6
CASSVGGSYNEQFF	TRBV9	TRBJ2-1
CASSEGTTPGELFF	TRBV25-1	TRBJ2-2
CASSLGRSSTDTQYF	TRBV7-2	TRBJ2-3
CASSLSLRDTQYF	TRBV7-2	TRBJ2-3
CAWSVRQGETQYF	TRBV30	TRBJ2-5
CSVQWGSTEAFF	TRBV29-1	TRBJ1-1
CASSSGVGGTEAFF	TRBV5-1	TRBJ1-1
CAWRKEGGRNQPQHF	TRBV30	TRBJ1-5
CASGFPFSWLSRADTQYF	TRBV27	TRBJ2-3
CASSLDGNNYGYTF	TRBV5-1	TRBJ1-2
CASSYRQGNYGYTF	TRBV6-5	TRBJ1-2
CASSQDSTPGAPLHF	TRBV4-3	TRBJ1-6
CASSLAAGRKSPLHF	TRBV7-9	TRBJ1-6
CASKHRTNTDTQYF	TRBV19	TRBJ2-3
CSVSTNPRETQYF	TRBV29-1	TRBJ2-5
CAIRERKNTEAFF	TRBV10-3	TRBJ1-1
CSVGPTTGELFF	TRBV29-1	TRBJ2-2
CAWSVSGARTEAFF	TRBV30	TRBJ1-1
CASSLHRVSTSGETQYF	TRBV7-9	TRBJ2-5
CASSGTGGPGNTIYF	TRBV5-1	TRBJ1-3
CAWAGTSLFF	TRBV30	TRBJ2-1
CASSFWDPTFTHEQYF	TRBV27	TRBJ2-7
CAWDQQTTDTQYF	TRBV30	TRBJ2-3
CASSALTGAIGETQYF	TRBV5-4	TRBJ2-5